The rows below give T cell receptor beta chains drawn from one sample of a study of human T cells and chemical hapten exposure. TCRdb used MiXCR to reprocess the RACE reads, holding one entry per CDR3 protein. The sample shows about 82,000 distinct CDR3 sequences, roughly 10% of them seen only once. The sample in question was whole blood, obtained in connection with sensitization to the hapten diphenylcyclopropenone (DPC). Receptors originate from a woman in her fifties or sixties with alopecia areata. Some clones in this sample may be carry-over from other donors' samples. Both conserved end residues are part of each CDR3. The order of the fields is J gene, V gene, clone size, D gene, CDR3 protein, CDR3 DNA. A D gene is named only where the DNA matches it firmly. Size tells how often a clone was seen (once, few, many) or the class of an expanded clone, and some rows leave it out.

TRBJ1-5,TRBV6-2/TRBV6-3,.,.,CASRLQGISEQPQHF,TGTGCCAGCAGACTACAGGGTATTAGTGAGCAGCCCCAGCATTTT
TRBJ2-4,TRBV11-2,few,.,CASSFLPGDPKNIQYF,TGTGCCAGCAGCTTCCTTCCAGGGGATCCCAAAAACATTCAGTACTTC
TRBJ1-4,TRBV20-1,.,TRBD1,CSARESGQTRQKLFF,TGCAGTGCTAGAGAATCGGGACAGACAAGGCAAAAACTGTTTTTT
TRBJ2-5,TRBV25-1,many,.,CASSTGPRETQYF,TGTGCCAGTAGCACGGGGCCTCGGGAGACCCAGTACTTC
TRBJ2-3,TRBV11-1,few,TRBD2,CASSRGRGTFTDTQYF,TGTGCCAGCAGCCGAGGGCGGGGGACTTTCACAGATACGCAGTATTTT
TRBJ1-6,TRBV7-9,many,TRBD1,CASSLMGQGNSPLHF,TGTGCCAGCAGCTTAATGGGACAGGGTAATTCACCCCTCCACTTT
TRBJ1-1,TRBV14,few,.,CASSRLEGNTEAFF,TGTGCCAGCAGTCGCTTAGAAGGGAACACTGAAGCTTTCTTT
TRBJ1-5,TRBV30,few,TRBD1,CAWRSRGLYSNQPQHF,TGTGCCTGGAGGAGCAGGGGGCTCTATAGCAATCAGCCCCAGCATTTT
TRBJ2-3,TRBV5-4,many,.,CASSRGPPVDTDTQYF,TGTGCCAGCAGCCGGGGACCCCCAGTCGACACAGATACGCAGTATTTT
TRBJ2-7,TRBV3-1,.,TRBD1,CASSLGQDRPQYF,TGTGCCAGCAGTCTCGGACAGGACAGGCCGCAGTACTTC
TRBJ1-1,TRBV7-2,.,.,CASSSSSHMNTEAFF,TGTGCCAGCAGCTCCTCCTCCCATATGAACACTGAAGCTTTCTTT
TRBJ1-4,TRBV29-1,many,.,CSVAPRATNEKLFF,TGCAGCGTTGCCCCCAGGGCAACTAATGAAAAACTGTTTTTT
TRBJ2-2,TRBV7-2,.,.,CASSFYNTGELFF,TGTGCCAGCAGCTTCTACAACACCGGGGAGCTGTTTTTT
TRBJ1-1,TRBV28,many,.,CASILRLQAGRAFF,TGTGCCAGCATCCTACGGTTACAGGCGGGAAGAGCTTTCTTT
TRBJ1-2,TRBV10-3,.,TRBD1,CAIRMGQNYGYTF,TGTGCCATCAGGATGGGACAGAACTATGGCTACACCTTC
TRBJ2-3,TRBV7-2,many,TRBD2,CASSRATAGGPKTDTQYF,TGTGCCAGCAGTCGAGCTACAGCGGGAGGGCCTAAAACAGATACGCAGTATTTT
TRBJ1-2,TRBV12-3/TRBV12-4,few,.,CASSFKGDLIYGYTF,TGTGCCAGCAGTTTTAAGGGGGATCTAATCTATGGCTACACCTTC
TRBJ2-2,TRBV28,.,TRBD2,CASITGGLAGELFF,TGTGCCAGCATTACGGGGGGGCTCGCCGGGGAGCTGTTTTTT
TRBJ2-1,TRBV12-3/TRBV12-4,.,.,CASSFWTASDEQFF,TGTGCCAGCAGTTTTTGGACTGCCTCCGATGAGCAGTTCTTC
TRBJ2-7,TRBV18,.,.,CASSPGRDDEQYF,TGTGCCAGCTCACCCGGCAGGGATGACGAGCAGTACTTC
TRBJ2-5,TRBV4-2,many,.,CASSPVRDDMETQYF,TGTGCCAGCAGCCCCGTCCGGGACGACATGGAGACCCAGTACTTC
TRBJ2-1,TRBV7-2,.,.,CASSLESRDQFF,TGTGCCAGCAGCTTAGAGAGTCGGGATCAGTTCTTC
TRBJ1-4,TRBV20-1,many,.,CSAAGPHRATNEKLFF,TGCAGTGCCGCGGGACCTCATCGTGCAACTAATGAAAAACTGTTTTTT
TRBJ1-5,TRBV18,few,.,CASSVNRNQPQHF,TGTGCCAGCTCGGTCAATCGCAATCAGCCCCAGCATTTT
TRBJ1-5,TRBV30,few,.,CAWSVEGQNQPQHF,TGTGCCTGGAGTGTGGAAGGGCAAAATCAGCCCCAGCATTTT
TRBJ1-5,TRBV9,few,TRBD1,CASSVGQGGAQPQHF,TGTGCCAGCAGCGTAGGGCAGGGGGGAGCTCAGCCCCAGCATTTT
TRBJ1-1,TRBV5-6,.,.,CASSLRMGGYTEAFF,TGTGCCAGCAGCTTAAGAATGGGAGGGTACACTGAAGCTTTCTTT
TRBJ2-5,TRBV28,few,TRBD2,CASSPGLSAGGYQETQYF,TGTGCCAGCAGTCCTGGACTCTCTGCGGGAGGGTACCAAGAGACCCAGTACTTC
TRBJ1-5,TRBV10-2,many,.,CASSVSGNGQPQHF,TGCGCCAGCAGCGTCTCAGGGAACGGGCAGCCCCAGCATTTT
TRBJ1-6,TRBV7-2,.,TRBD1,CASSLERTGYSPLHF,TGTGCCAGCAGCTTAGAAAGGACAGGGTATTCACCCCTCCACTTT
TRBJ1-1,TRBV20-1,.,TRBD1,CSARKQGAHTEAFF,TGCAGTGCTAGAAAACAGGGGGCCCACACTGAAGCTTTCTTT
TRBJ1-5,TRBV20-1,few,TRBD1,CSARDQGQGNQPQHF,TGCAGTGCTAGAGATCAAGGACAGGGGAATCAGCCCCAGCATTTT
TRBJ2-2,TRBV29-1,many,TRBD1,CSVGGTATGELFF,TGCAGCGTTGGTGGGACAGCTACCGGGGAGCTGTTTTTT
TRBJ2-2,TRBV7-3,.,TRBD2,CASSRTSGRAGYTGELFF,TGTGCCAGCAGCCGGACTAGCGGGAGGGCCGGGTACACCGGGGAGCTGTTTTTT
TRBJ2-1,TRBV4-1,few,TRBD1,CASSPSPQGDREQFF,TGCGCCAGCAGCCCTTCACCCCAGGGGGACCGGGAGCAGTTCTTC
TRBJ2-3,TRBV5-5,.,.,CASSTGPSDTQYF,TGTGCCAGCAGCACGGGGCCCAGCGATACGCAGTATTTT
TRBJ1-2,TRBV12-3/TRBV12-4,.,.,CASSPGHSSPGYTF,TGTGCCAGCAGTCCGGGCCATTCCTCCCCTGGCTACACCTTC
TRBJ2-3,TRBV7-9,many,.,CAAHGAHTDTQYF,TGTGCCGCCCACGGGGCCCACACAGATACGCAGTATTTT
TRBJ2-3,TRBV11-2,many,TRBD2,CASSLVISGAAGDTQYF,TGTGCCAGCAGCTTAGTCATTAGCGGGGCTGCAGGGGATACGCAGTATTTT
TRBJ1-1,TRBV7-2,many,.,CASRDSSYTEAFF,TGTGCCAGCAGGGACAGTTCCTACACTGAAGCTTTCTTT
TRBJ2-7,TRBV28,many,TRBD2,CASTISGRASREYF,TGTGCCAGCACCATCAGCGGGAGGGCGTCCAGGGAGTACTTC
TRBJ2-5,TRBV7-3,many,.,CASSKGVQETQYF,TGTGCCAGCTCCAAAGGGGTTCAAGAGACCCAGTACTTC
TRBJ2-4,TRBV14,many,.,CASSQSGSQYF,TGTGCCAGCAGCCAATCCGGGTCGCAGTACTTC
TRBJ2-3,TRBV4-1,.,.,CASSHPGFSDTQYF,TGCGCCAGCAGCCATCCCGGGTTCTCAGATACGCAGTATTTT
TRBJ2-1,TRBV19,few,TRBD2,CASSTRTSGGAFYNEQFF,TGTGCCAGTAGTACGCGGACTAGCGGGGGGGCCTTTTACAATGAGCAGTTCTTC